Listed below are T cell receptor beta chains from one sample, sequenced in a study of OX40 agonist ivuxolimab in advanced cancers. Measured with immunoSEQ multiplex PCR; TCRdb has only the in-frame clones, and not every one. The profile shows tens of thousands of clones, roughly nine tenths of them singletons. The specimen was CD4+ or CD8+ T cells sorted from blood, collected in a trial of the OX40 agonist ivuxolimab. These receptors came from an adult with an advanced solid tumor such as melanoma, head and neck, liver or kidney cancer. CDR3s include the opening cysteine and the closing phenylalanine or tryptophan. A D gene is named only where the DNA matches it firmly.

j_call: TRBJ2-7; d_call: -; v_call: TRBV30; cdr3_aa: CAWLRDGTYEQYF
j_call: TRBJ1-3; d_call: -; v_call: TRBV11-2; cdr3_aa: CASSLDKGLGNTIYF
j_call: TRBJ2-1; d_call: -; v_call: TRBV13; cdr3_aa: CASGGLDYNEQFF
j_call: TRBJ2-1; d_call: -; v_call: TRBV4-3; cdr3_aa: CASSQDPPRDEQFF
j_call: TRBJ1-3; d_call: -; v_call: TRBV7-9; cdr3_aa: CASSLEWSGEPGNTIYF
j_call: TRBJ1-1; d_call: -; v_call: TRBV6-5; cdr3_aa: CASSYEGPLNTEAFF
j_call: TRBJ1-1; d_call: -; v_call: TRBV5-6; cdr3_aa: CASSLVKGEAFF
j_call: TRBJ2-3; d_call: TRBD2; v_call: TRBV6-5; cdr3_aa: CASSLGTSGRARVQYF
j_call: TRBJ1-1; d_call: -; v_call: TRBV10-1; cdr3_aa: CASSESIDGTEAFF
j_call: TRBJ2-3; d_call: -; v_call: TRBV7-6; cdr3_aa: CASSLSVGEWTDTQYF
j_call: TRBJ2-6; d_call: TRBD2; v_call: TRBV14; cdr3_aa: CASSQHGGFSGANVLTF
j_call: TRBJ2-3; d_call: -; v_call: TRBV5-1; cdr3_aa: CASSLVRGETDTQYF